This T cell receptor (beta chain) was identified during a study of metastatic and nonmetastatic thyroid tumors. None of the patients had undergone any treatment ahead of thyroid surgery. This CDR3 contains 15 residues. V was clipped by 0 bases and J by 0 bases, with 10 bases between them. CDR1 and CDR2 (germline): GTSNPN, SVGIG (reference sequence). Authors' methods: CDR3 was compared across clinicopathological groups, and the resulting differences were used to build a distant-metastasis classifier for papillary thyroid cancer. MiXCR reprocessed the PCR reads for TCRdb. These V and J calls rely on TCRdb rather than the paper's analysis. The sample has 21,000 or so clones, under 25% seen once.

This clonotype was sampled from a female donor with papillary thyroid cancer or a benign thyroid nodule (not recorded which). Some clones in this sample may be carry-over from other donors' samples. Sequenced sample: tumor tissue. This rearrangement joins TRBV30 to TRBJ2-3; D might be TRBD2 (5 bases). The CDR3 DNA sequence: TGTGCCTGGAGTGTAGGACTGTCTAGCACAGATACGCAGTATTTT. The encoded protein is CAWSVGLSSTDTQYF.